The 18 T cell receptor beta chains presented below share a single source sample, sequenced in a study of shared clonotypes between healthy human individuals. Measured with immunoSEQ multiplex PCR; TCRdb has only the in-frame clones, and not every one. This sample yields about 2.2 million clones, of which about 92% are seen a single time; around 1.7% belongs to the top ten. It was CD45RO-negative cells, positively selected for CCR7, that made up naive CD8 cells, with terminally differentiated effector memory CD45RA+ cells excluded. Sample: naive CD8+ T cells from PBMCs. The receptors stem from a man between 18 and 29 years old in good health. Some clones in this sample may be carry-over from other donors' samples.

The chain couples TRBV28 to TRBJ2-5; 7 bases fit TRBD2. Trimming removed 6 bases from V and 7 bases from J; junction bases left unmatched: 5. The germline V gene has CDR1 MDHEN and CDR2 SYDVKM. This CDR3 contains 12 residues. CDR3 region: CASSPGGRTQYF. DNA for the CDR3: TGTGCCAGCAGCCCCGGGGGGAGGACCCAGTACTTC.

In the case of this clone: The sample has other DNA sequences that encode this CDR3 too. The CDR3 DNA reads TGTGCCAGCAGTTTACCTCCGAATGAGCAGTTCTTC. It encodes CASSLPPNEQFF. The rearrangement uses TRBV27 and TRBJ2-1; D call uncertain. CDR3 length: 12 amino acids. V dropped 2 bases and J dropped 7 bases, with 6 bases sitting between them. Germline CDR1 reads MNHEY; CDR2 reads SMNVEV (reference sequence).

V and J are TRBV7-8 and TRBJ1-1, with TRBD1 matching over 7 bases. The CDR3 extends over 14 amino acids. Unmatched junction bases numbered 9, after V lost 5 bases and J lost 6 bases. Looked up from germline, CDR1 is SGHVS and CDR2 is FQNEAQ. Written as DNA, the CDR3 is TGTGCCAGCAGCCCAGAGACAGGGAGCTCTGAAGCTTTCTTT. This gives the protein CASSPETGSSEAFF.

The genes are TRBV28 and TRBJ1-5, with 8 bases identical to TRBD1. Germline trimming cut 2 bases from V and 4 bases from J; bases unmatched to any gene: 7. Germline assignment: CDR1 MDHEN and CDR2 SYDVKM. The CDR3 totals 16 residues. For the CDR3, the DNA is TGTGCCAGCAGTTTAAGTCTGGGGACAGGTAATCAGCCCCAGCATTTT. The encoded protein is CASSLSLGTGNQPQHF.

V usage is TRBV25-1 and J usage is TRBJ1-1, with D maybe TRBD1 (6 bases). V was shortened by 6 bases and J by 7 bases, with 18 bases between the two germline ends. This CDR3 has 14 amino acids. CDR1 MGHDK and CDR2 SYGVNS come from the germline V gene. The CDR3 DNA is TGTGCCAGCAGCGGGGACACCCCGCGCGGTGAAGCTTTCTTT. This gives the protein CASSGDTPRGEAFF.

The rearrangement joins TRBV9 to TRBJ2-7; 8 bases align to TRBD1. The V and J ends lost 0 bases and 2 bases, in that order; junction bases with no gene match: 4. Germline V lookup: CDR1 SGDLS, CDR2 YYNGEE. This CDR3 contains 15 residues. CDR3 DNA: TGTGCCAGCAGCGTAGAGGGCAGGGGGCCCTACGAGCAGTACTTC. It translates to CASSVEGRGPYEQYF.

V is TRBV5-8 and J is TRBJ1-2; no clear D. Germline-derived CDR1 and CDR2 are SGHTS and YDEGEE. This CDR3 is built from 13 residues. Trimming removed 4 bases at V and 8 bases at J, with 15 bases between. CDR3 in amino acids: CASSPAWSTGYTF. The CDR3 nucleotides are TGTGCCAGCAGCCCTGCGTGGTCGACCGGCTACACCTTC.

This chain uses TRBV14 with TRBJ2-3, with TRBD1 matching over 7 bases. Germline V gene sequence: CDR1 SGHDN, CDR2 FVKESK. The CDR3 is 15 amino acids. Trimming cost V 5 bases and J 2 bases; bases outside gene matches: 7. The CDR3 protein is CASSNRDRDTDTQYF. As DNA, the CDR3 is TGTGCCAGCAGCAACCGGGACAGAGACACAGATACGCAGTATTTT.

J is TRBJ1-4 and V is TRBV4-2, with D maybe TRBD1 (6 bases). Trimming shortened V by 0 bases and J by 8 bases, and 22 bases separated the two germline ends. This CDR3 comprises 18 residues. Germline values: CDR1 LGHNA, CDR2 YNFKEQ. The CDR3 sequence: CASSQDGDMGKNAEKLFF. CDR3 DNA sequence: TGTGCCAGCAGCCAAGATGGGGACATGGGAAAGAACGCCGAAAAACTGTTTTTT.

This chain uses TRBV4-2 with TRBJ2-5; weak D call: TRBD1 (5 bases). V gave up 0 bases and J gave up 5 bases, with 13 bases separating them. CDR3 length equals 15 residues. Per germline, CDR1 LGHNA and CDR2 YNFKEQ. The CDR3 region is CASSQDWTTLETQYF. The CDR3 DNA reads as TGTGCCAGCAGCCAAGATTGGACAACCTTGGAGACCCAGTACTTC.

CDR3 nucleotide sequence: TGTGCCAGTAGTATCCGCAATACTTTGACAGGGCCTATCTCCTACGAGCAGTACTTC. Translated: CASSIRNTLTGPISYEQYF. The rearrangement links TRBV19 to TRBJ2-7; TRBD1 matches at 7 bases. Looked up from germline, CDR1 is LNHDA and CDR2 is SQIVND (reference sequence). This CDR3 is 19 amino acids long. The V gene end was trimmed by 3 bases and the J gene end by 0 bases; junction bases not matched to a gene: 17.

The J gene is TRBJ2-1, the V gene TRBV27; the match to TRBD2 covers 7 bases. V shed 6 bases and J 0 bases; nucleotides not matched to a gene: 5. This CDR3 has 15 residues. Germline V gene data show CDR1 as MNHEY and CDR2 as SMNVEV (reference sequence). The CDR3: CASRPGLRSYNEQFF. Here the CDR3 DNA reads TGTGCCAGCAGACCGGGACTACGCTCCTACAATGAGCAGTTCTTC.

Remarks on this clone: Other DNA sequences in the same sample also yield this CDR3. The chain employs TRBV7-3 and TRBJ2-2; no reliable D call. Between the trimmed V and J ends, which lost 3 bases and 0 bases, there was a span of 5 bases. CDR3 size: 14 residues. Germline-derived CDR1 and CDR2 are SGHTA and FQGTGA. This chain's CDR3 is CASSFGANTGELFF. The CDR3 DNA follows: TGTGCCAGCAGCTTTGGTGCGAACACCGGGGAGCTGTTTTTT.

The rearrangement links TRBV19 to TRBJ2-7, with 7 bases matching TRBD1. Germline CDR1 is LNHDA and CDR2 is SQIVND (reference sequence). The V segment lost 6 bases and the J segment 3 bases; nucleotides outside the gene matches: 5. This CDR3 spans 13 amino acids. DNA for the CDR3: TGTGCCAGTAGGCGGCCAGGGGGCTACGAGCAGTACTTC. This codes for CASRRPGGYEQYF.

V is TRBV27 and J is TRBJ2-1, with 12 bases aligning to TRBD2. The length of the CDR3 is 13 residues. After removal of 5 bases from V and 9 bases from J, the junction contained 2 bases not matched to a gene. The germline V gene encodes CDR1 MNHEY and CDR2 SMNVEV (reference sequence). DNA of the CDR3: TGTGCCAGCAGTCGGACTAGCGGGACTGAGCAGTTCTTC. Translating it yields CASSRTSGTEQFF.

J is TRBJ2-3 and V is TRBV28; 7 bases line up with TRBD1. CDR3 length equals 19 residues. Losses at the gene ends were 3 bases for V and 0 bases for J; bases not matched to a gene: 15. From germline, CDR1 is MDHEN and CDR2 SYDVKM. CDR3 DNA sequence: TGTGCCAGCAGTTTCCCATCCTCCAAGACAGGGTGGAGCACAGATACGCAGTATTTT. This codes for CASSFPSSKTGWSTDTQYF. Full variable domain (missing parts from reference TRBV28 and TRBJ2-3): DVKVTQSSRYLVKRTGEKVFLECVQDMDHENMFWYRQDPGLGLRLIYFSYDVKMKEKGDIPEGYSVSREKKERFSLILESASTNQTSMYLCASSFPSSKTGWSTDTQYFGPGTRLTVL.

CDR3 DNA sequence: TGTGCCAGCAGTCCACACGGGGGGGTGAACACTGAAGCTTTCTTT. It specifies CASSPHGGVNTEAFF. The chain is built from TRBV6-1 and TRBJ1-1, with D possibly being TRBD1 (5 bases). This CDR3 spans 15 amino acids. V was clipped by 5 bases and J by 0 bases, with 13 bases between them. CDR1 and CDR2 from the germline V gene are MNHNS and SASEGT.

The sample holds one count of this clone. The chain uses TRBV9 and TRBJ2-1; 10 nucleotides match TRBD2. The CDR3 has 18 residues. Unmatched junction bases numbered 11, after V lost 0 bases and J lost 5 bases. Germline lookup yields CDR1 SGDLS and CDR2 YYNGEE. For the CDR3, the DNA is TGTGCCAGCAGCGTAGCTTTGTTTGGGACTAGCGCCCACAATGAGCAGTTCTTC. It translates to CASSVALFGTSAHNEQFF.